Following are 29 T cell receptor beta chains from one sample sequenced in a study of blood T cell repertoires in COVID-19. Method: immunoSEQ multiplex PCR; TCRdb's copy keeps in-frame clones and lacks some. This table holds roughly 170,000 clones, around nine tenths found once. The sequenced sample consisted of peripheral blood. The receptor set was obtained from a woman aged 18-29 years who had recovered from COVID-19.

The V call is TRBV28, the J call TRBJ1-1, with D unclear. CDR1 is MDHEN and CDR2 is SYDVKM in the germline V gene. Trimming removed 5 bases at V and 0 bases at J, with 7 bases between. CDR3 length equals 13 residues. CDR3 coding DNA: TGTGCCAGCAGTCCCCCCATGAACACTGAAGCTTTCTTT. Its translation: CASSPPMNTEAFF.

The chain has TRBV2 and TRBJ2-3; TRBD2 matches at 10 bases. Germline V gene data show CDR1 as SNHLY and CDR2 as FYNNEI. The CDR3 sequence is 16 residues long. The V gene end was trimmed by 0 bases and the J gene end by 6 bases; junction bases not matched to a gene: 6. CDR3 amino acids: CASSEAGLAGDDTQYF. For the CDR3, the DNA is TGTGCCAGCAGTGAAGCGGGGCTAGCGGGAGATGATACGCAGTATTTT. Combining the CDR3 with reference TRBV2 and TRBJ2-3 gives the whole variable domain EPEVTQTPSHQVTQMGQEVILRCVPISNHLYFYWYRQILGQKVEFLVSFYNNEISEKSEIFDDQFSVERPDGSNFTLKIRSTKLEDSAMYFCASSEAGLAGDDTQYFGPGTRLTVL.

The CDR3 sequence is CASSLILFRDEQFF. Written as DNA, the CDR3 is TGTGCCAGCAGCTTAATCCTCTTTCGGGATGAGCAGTTCTTC. The gene calls are TRBV7-8 and TRBJ2-1; D unresolved. V was cut by 2 bases and J by 8 bases, with 13 bases left in between. CDR3 length: 14 amino acids. Germline loops: CDR1 SGHVS, CDR2 FQNEAQ.

This chain joins TRBV24-1 and TRBJ2-6; D might be TRBD1 (5 bases). V lost 0 bases, J lost 1 base, and 12 bases lay in between. Germline loops: CDR1 KGHDR, CDR2 SFDVKD. CDR3 length: 18 amino acids. The CDR3 protein is CATSDLGWTNSGANVLTF. The CDR3, as DNA: TGTGCCACCAGTGATTTGGGATGGACAAATTCTGGGGCCAACGTCCTGACTTTC.

J is TRBJ1-5 and V is TRBV19; 7 nucleotides agree with TRBD1. The CDR3 runs 13 residues. CDR1 is LNHDA and CDR2 is SQIVND in the germline V gene (reference sequence). V shed 6 bases, J shed 7 bases, and the junction held 6 bases outside the gene matches. CDR3 protein: CASSRQGKQPQHF. The CDR3 DNA is TGTGCCAGTAGCAGACAGGGTAAACAGCCCCAGCATTTT.

The chain couples TRBV4-1 to TRBJ1-4; D might be TRBD1 (5 bases). The germline V and J ends were trimmed by 1 base and 3 bases, with 12 bases remaining between them. The CDR3 is made up of 16 amino acids. Germline CDR1 MGHRA, CDR2 YSYEKL. CDR3 sequence: CASSQVGARSNEKLFF. CDR3 in DNA: TGCGCCAGCAGCCAAGTAGGGGCCAGATCTAATGAAAAACTGTTTTTT.

The CDR3 here is CASSLERGNEQFF. The CDR3 nucleotides read TGTGCCAGCAGCCTTGAGCGGGGCAATGAGCAGTTCTTC. The rearrangement links TRBV13 to TRBJ2-1, with 7 nucleotides matching TRBD2. V gave up 5 bases and J gave up 6 bases; unmatched junction bases: 4. This CDR3 has 13 amino acids. CDR1 is PRHDT and CDR2 is FYEKMQ in the germline V gene (reference sequence).

The chain recombines TRBV5-4 with TRBJ2-5; 8 bases align to TRBD2. CDR1 is SGHNT, CDR2 YYREEE, per germline (reference sequence). There are 14 residues in the CDR3. The ends lost 4 bases at V and 5 bases at J; junction bases unmatched: 7. DNA for the CDR3: TGTGCCAGCAGCAACGCCCCGGGGGGGGAGACCCAGTACTTC. Protein: CASSNAPGGETQYF.

The CDR3 DNA reads TGCGCCAGCAGCCAAGTCCCCAGGGCCTCCACAGATACGCAGTATTTT. Encoded protein: CASSQVPRASTDTQYF. The chain carries TRBV4-3 and TRBJ2-3; possibly TRBD1 for D (5 bases). The CDR3 has 16 amino acids. The V end was cut by 1 base, the J end by 2 bases, with 13 bases between. Germline CDR1 LGHNA, CDR2 YSLEER.

V is TRBV4-1 and J is TRBJ2-7; 8 bases fit TRBD2. V shed 2 bases, J shed 3 bases, and the junction held 6 bases outside the gene matches. The CDR3 spans 15 residues. The germline V gene encodes CDR1 MGHRA and CDR2 YSYEKL. CDR3 sequence (DNA): TGCGCCAGCAGCCAAATAGCGGGGATTAACTACGAGCAGTACTTC. It yields the protein CASSQIAGINYEQYF.

V and J are TRBV5-1 and TRBJ1-4; maybe TRBD1 (5 bases). In germline, CDR1 is SGHRS, CDR2 YFSETQ. Trimming pared 6 bases from V and 0 bases from J, leaving 15 bases between. The CDR3 has 16 amino acids. The DNA for the CDR3 is TGCGCCAGCATGCTATCAGGGCTTGCAACTAATGAAAAACTGTTTTTT. Protein product: CASMLSGLATNEKLFF. Variable domain in full (rest from reference TRBV5-1 and TRBJ1-4): KAGVTQTPRYLIKTRGQQVTLSCSPISGHRSVSWYQQTPGQGLQFLFEYFSETQRNKGNFPGRFSGRQFSNSRSEMNVSTLELGDSALYLCASMLSGLATNEKLFFGSGTQLSVL.

This clone occurred once. The V gene is TRBV11-3, the J gene TRBJ2-1; D is unresolved. Germline V gives CDR1 SGHNT, CDR2 YENEEA. The CDR3 loop spans 15 amino acids. The ends were cut back, 3 bases at V and 2 bases at J, with 11 bases in the middle. Here the CDR3 DNA reads TGTGCCAGCAGCTTCGGCGGCTGGCCCTACAATGAGCAGTTCTTC. Encoded protein: CASSFGGWPYNEQFF.

The rearrangement uses TRBV4-3 and TRBJ2-1; no reliable D call. The germline V gene encodes CDR1 LGHNA and CDR2 YSLEER. The V end lost 0 bases, the J end lost 0 bases, and 9 bases lay between the germline ends. The CDR3 totals 16 residues. CDR3 sequence: CASSQERHSSYNEQFF. The CDR3 coding sequence is TGCGCCAGCAGCCAAGAACGTCACAGCTCCTACAATGAGCAGTTCTTC.

This clone was observed a few times. The chain recombines TRBV6-2 or TRBV6-3 with TRBJ2-3, with D possibly TRBD1 on 6 matching bases. V was cut by 0 bases and J by 4 bases, with 8 bases left in between. The CDR3 spans 14 residues. Germline CDR1 reads MNHEY; CDR2 reads SVGEGT. The CDR3 sequence: CASSYSGAADTQYF. The CDR3 DNA follows: TGTGCCAGCAGTTACTCGGGGGCCGCAGATACGCAGTATTTT.

V and J are TRBV7-9 and TRBJ2-3; D call uncertain. Germline CDR1 reads SEHNR; CDR2 reads FQNEAQ (reference sequence). Trimming cost V 5 bases and J 3 bases, with 15 bases left between them. The CDR3 consists of 15 residues. For the CDR3, the DNA is TGTGCCAGCAGCCGTGGGCCCAAAAGAACAGATACGCAGTATTTT. Protein: CASSRGPKRTDTQYF.

The rearrangement links TRBV15 to TRBJ2-7, with 8 bases identical to TRBD1. After removal of 5 bases from V and 0 bases from J, the junction contained 6 bases not matched to a gene. Looked up from germline, CDR1 is LNHNV and CDR2 is YYDKDF (reference sequence). The CDR3 runs 15 residues. CDR3 in amino acids: CATSPGGRSSYEQYF. The CDR3 nucleotides read TGTGCCACCAGCCCAGGGGGCAGAAGCTCCTACGAGCAGTACTTC.

This clone was seen a single time. The chain uses TRBV11-2 and TRBJ2-2; 9 positions agree with TRBD1. With V trimmed by 9 bases and J by 0 bases, 2 bases remained unmatched. The CDR3 is made up of 14 amino acids. Germline assignment: CDR1 SGHAT and CDR2 FQNNGV. CDR3 sequence reads: CASRTGANTGELFF. The CDR3 DNA sequence: TGTGCCAGTCGGACAGGGGCGAACACCGGGGAGCTGTTTTTT.

This sequence joins TRBV19 and TRBJ1-5; 8 bases match TRBD1. CDR1 and CDR2 from the germline V gene are LNHDA and SQIVND (reference sequence). V was pared by 3 bases and J by 6 bases, with 10 bases of the junction left unmatched. The CDR3 covers 16 residues. As DNA, the CDR3 is TGTGCCAGTAGTATCGGGGGCAGGGGGCGGTTTCAGCCCCAGCATTTT. Encoded protein: CASSIGGRGRFQPQHF.

V usage is TRBV4-1 and J usage is TRBJ2-1, with 9 nucleotides matching TRBD1. V was clipped by 5 bases and J by 9 bases; unmatched bases: 8. This CDR3 comprises 14 residues. Germline CDR1 reads MGHRA; CDR2 reads YSYEKL. CDR3 in DNA: TGCGCCAGCAGCTTAGACAGGGGGGCTAGTGAGCAGTTCTTC. Residues: CASSLDRGASEQFF.

The DNA for the CDR3 is TGTGCCAGCAGTGACACCTTGAACACTGAAGCTTTCTTT. Its translation is CASSDTLNTEAFF. The V gene is TRBV27, the J gene TRBJ1-1; D gene uncertain. The length of the CDR3 is 13 residues. Germline loops: CDR1 MNHEY, CDR2 SMNVEV (reference sequence). V lost 5 bases, J lost 0 bases, and 7 bases lay in between.

The chain has TRBV5-1 and TRBJ1-2; no reliable D call. The CDR3 is made up of 13 amino acids. V lost 2 bases and J 2 bases, leaving 7 bases between the germline ends. Germline CDR1 reads SGHRS; CDR2 reads YFSETQ. Here the CDR3 reads CASSLPGNYGYTF. The CDR3 region has the DNA TGCGCCAGCAGCTTACCGGGAAACTATGGCTACACCTTC.

The rearrangement joins TRBV4-3 to TRBJ2-3; TRBD2 agrees at 10 bases. The length of the CDR3 is 15 residues. Trimming at V came to 4 bases and at J to 5 bases, leaving 6 bases not matched to a gene. Germline V gene lookup returns CDR1 LGHNA and CDR2 YSLEER. The CDR3 coding sequence is TGCGCCAGCAGCCCCCGGAGCGGGGGGGAAGATACGCAGTATTTT. This encodes CASSPRSGGEDTQYF.

J is TRBJ2-7 and V is TRBV6-5; TRBD1 matches 9 bases. With V trimmed by 5 bases and J by 1 base, 6 bases remained unmatched. The CDR3 runs 15 residues. Germline CDR1 is MNHEY and CDR2 is SVGAGI. CDR3 protein: CASSRTGDGSYEQYF. The CDR3 nucleotides read TGTGCCAGCAGTCGGACAGGGGATGGATCCTACGAGCAGTACTTC.

This clone was seen only once. The rearrangement links TRBV7-2 to TRBJ1-4; weak D call: TRBD1 (5 bases). The CDR3 loop spans 16 amino acids. The V end was cut by 5 bases, the J end by 5 bases, with 18 bases between. Per the germline V gene, CDR1 is SGHTA and CDR2 is FQGNSA. In nucleotides, the CDR3 is TGTGCCAGCAGCCCTCCGGGTCGGGGGGGGAATGAAAAACTGTTTTTT. Residues: CASSPPGRGGNEKLFF.

This clone was seen repeatedly, ten times or more. This rearrangement joins TRBV20-1 to TRBJ1-1; no clear D. CDR1 and CDR2 from the germline V gene are DFQATT and SNEGSKA (reference sequence). The V and J ends lost 3 bases and 0 bases respectively, with 8 bases between them. The CDR3 runs 13 residues. Here the CDR3 DNA reads TGCAGTGCTAGTTGGCAGATGAACACTGAAGCTTTCTTT. It encodes CSASWQMNTEAFF.

In DNA form, the CDR3 reads TGCGCCAGCAGCTTGGGTCAGGGGCTCGTGAACACTGAAGCTTTCTTT. Protein: CASSLGQGLVNTEAFF. The rearrangement links TRBV5-1 to TRBJ1-1, with D maybe TRBD1 (6 bases). From germline, CDR1 is SGHRS and CDR2 YFSETQ. There are 16 residues in the CDR3. V was pared by 0 bases and J by 0 bases, with 12 bases between.

The chain combines TRBV9 with TRBJ2-2; D may be TRBD1 (5 bases). The CDR3 length is 14 residues. Germline CDR1 and CDR2: SGDLS and YYNGEE. Trimming shortened V by 3 bases and J by 0 bases, and 6 bases separated the two germline ends. CDR3 nucleotide sequence: TGTGCCAGCAGCGCAGGGTCGAACACCGGGGAGCTGTTTTTT. Amino acids: CASSAGSNTGELFF.

V gene TRBV6-5 combines with J gene TRBJ2-1; no definite D call. Looked up from germline, CDR1 is MNHEY and CDR2 is SVGAGI. Trimming pared 0 bases from V and 0 bases from J, leaving 9 bases between. The length of the CDR3 is 16 residues. In nucleotides, the CDR3 is TGTGCCAGCAGTTACTCAGGCGGTAGCTCCTACAATGAGCAGTTCTTC. It encodes CASSYSGGSSYNEQFF.

This clone has more than one count but fewer than ten. This rearrangement joins TRBV27 to TRBJ1-1; 7 bases align to TRBD1. The CDR3 covers 14 residues. V was clipped by 3 bases and J by 1 base; unmatched bases: 2. CDR1 is MNHEY, CDR2 SMNVEV, per germline (reference sequence). CDR3 in amino acids: CASSFRTGNTEAFF. The CDR3 DNA follows: TGTGCCAGCAGTTTCCGGACAGGGAACACTGAAGCTTTCTTT.